This TCR beta chain was captured in a study of radiotherapy plus CTLA-4 blockade in lung cancer. Study in general: Objective responses were seen in about a sixth of patients, disease control in less than 40%.

This CDR3 contains 13 residues. V lost 3 bases and J 8 bases, leaving 11 bases between the germline ends. CDR1 is MNHEY and CDR2 is SMNVEV in the germline V gene (reference sequence). On this clone: Its antigen is undetermined.

Points from the study as a whole: Early shifts in blood T cell clones, with interferon-beta, reportedly predicted response best. Researchers report tumor-derived TCR clones expanding in blood after radiotherapy plus ipilimumab.

Lung cancer patients with chemo-refractory metastatic non-small-cell disease were given focal radiation plus CTLA-4 blockade with ipilimumab. Only in-frame clones appear in the TCRdb table, and some are missing; sequencing was by immunoSEQ multiplex PCR. This sample has about 85,000 clones; about 90% occur once, and the top ten carry just over 2%. V and J are TRBV27 and TRBJ2-1, with a possible D match to TRBD2 (5 bases). The sample consisted of peripheral blood, taken from a patient treated with radiotherapy plus ipilimumab. The receptor's source is a human donor with non-small cell lung cancer who had a partial response to radiotherapy plus ipilimumab. The CDR3 protein is CASSFTRGYEQFF. The CDR3 DNA reads as TGTGCCAGCAGTTTTACTAGAGGCTATGAGCAGTTCTTC.